A selection of T cell receptor beta chains follows, all from one sample in a study of shared clonotypes between healthy human individuals. Sequencing was performed with immunoSEQ multiplex PCR; in TCRdb, only in-frame clones are kept and a portion is missing. The profile shows hundreds of thousands of clones, 90% to 97% of them singletons. The sequenced material came from naive CD8+ T cells sorted from blood. These receptors were collected from a woman aged 25 to 39 in good health. Both conserved end residues are part of each CDR3. Fields, in order: V gene, CDR3 length, J gene, clone size, D gene, CDR3 DNA, CDR3 protein. A D gene is named only where the DNA matches it firmly. Not every row has a clone size; where given, it reads once, few, many or a size class.

>TRBV4-1|20|TRBJ2-1|-|TRBD2
TGCGCCAGCAGCCAACCCGGGACTAGCGGGACCCTGAGCTCCTACAATGAGCAGTTCTTC
CASSQPGTSGTLSSYNEQFF
>TRBV9|15|TRBJ2-7|once|-
TGTGCCAGCAGCGTAGGGTTAGCGGATTCCTACGAGCAGTACTTC
CASSVGLADSYEQYF
>TRBV6-1|13|TRBJ2-7|-|-
TGTGCCAGCAGTGAATTAGGTCTCTACGAGCAGTACTTC
CASSELGLYEQYF
>TRBV30|14|TRBJ1-6|-|-
TGTGCCTCCCGCTCCCGGGAGAATAATTCACCCCTCCACTTT
CASRSRENNSPLHF
>TRBV19|14|TRBJ2-1|-|-
TGTGCCAGTAGTATAGGTGGGGTCCTCAATGAGCAGTTCTTC
CASSIGGVLNEQFF
>TRBV9|16|TRBJ1-1|-|TRBD1
TGTGCCAGCAGCGGGCCCCTGGACAGGGGGGGGACTGAAGCTTTCTTT
CASSGPLDRGGTEAFF
>TRBV9|14|TRBJ2-1|once|TRBD2
TGTGCCAGCAGCGTAGACGGGGGGAACGATGAGCAGTTCTTC
CASSVDGGNDEQFF
>TRBV7-8|15|TRBJ2-5|-|-
TGTGCCAGCAGCTCACTCACTATGGGGCAAGAGACCCAGTACTTC
CASSSLTMGQETQYF
>TRBV4-1|16|TRBJ2-7|-|-
TGCGCCAGCAGCTCTAGATTGGGCGGGAACTTAGAAGAGCAGTACTTC
CASSSRLGGNLEEQYF
>TRBV5-1|15|TRBJ2-7|-|-
TGCGCCAGCAGCTTGGAACTTCAGAGCTCCTACGAGCAGTACTTC
CASSLELQSSYEQYF
>TRBV29-1|16|TRBJ2-5|-|-
TGCAGCGTTGACGGTATCAAGACCGTTCCGCAAGAGACCCAGTACTTC
CSVDGIKTVPQETQYF
>TRBV4-1|15|TRBJ1-1|-|TRBD1
TGCGCCAGCAGCCCCGAGTACAGGGGGAACACTGAAGCTTTCTTT
CASSPEYRGNTEAFF
>TRBV19|15|TRBJ1-5|few|-
TGTGCCAGTAGTATGCATAGGACTAGCAATCAGCCCCAGCATTTT
CASSMHRTSNQPQHF
>TRBV19|15|TRBJ2-1|-|TRBD2
TGTGCCACCCGGGGCGGAGCGGGAGATTGGAATGAGCAGTTCTTC
CATRGGAGDWNEQFF
>TRBV19|15|TRBJ1-1|-|TRBD1
TGTGCCAGTAGTATCACAGGGGGCGCTGTGACTGAAGCTTTCTTT
CASSITGGAVTEAFF
>TRBV28|16|TRBJ2-7|-|-
TGTGCCAGCAGTTTATATCCAGGGCCGAGCTCCTACGAGCAGTACTTC
CASSLYPGPSSYEQYF
>TRBV13|16|TRBJ2-1|-|-
TGTGCCAGCAGCCTCGGACTCGTAGAACCCTACAATGAGCAGTTCTTC
CASSLGLVEPYNEQFF
>TRBV6-1|14|TRBJ1-2|once|-
TGTGCCAGCACCGATGATACGGACCTTAATGGCTACACCTTC
CASTDDTDLNGYTF
>TRBV29-1|17|TRBJ2-1|-|-
TGCAGCGTCATTAGGGGGGTTCGGGTAGTCTCCTACAATGAGCAGTTCTTC
CSVIRGVRVVSYNEQFF
>TRBV30|14|TRBJ1-1|-|TRBD1
TGTGCCTGTACAAGGGACAGCCCGAACACTGAAGCTTTCTTT
CACTRDSPNTEAFF
>TRBV27|16|TRBJ2-7|-|TRBD1
TGTGCCAGCAGTCAAAGGGGGACAGGGATTTCCTACGAGCAGTACTTC
CASSQRGTGISYEQYF
>TRBV5-4|13|TRBJ2-7|-|-
TGTGCCAGCAGCATGGGACACTCTATCGAGCAGTACTTC
CASSMGHSIEQYF
>TRBV6-6|13|TRBJ1-4|once|TRBD1
TGTGCCAGCAGTTACTCAGGGGGCGAAAAACTGTTTTTT
CASSYSGGEKLFF
>TRBV19|14|TRBJ1-1|-|-
TGTGCCAGTAGCCCTCCGGGGGTGATCACTGAAGCTTTCTTT
CASSPPGVITEAFF
>TRBV5-6|15|TRBJ2-3|-|-
TGTGCCAGCAGCTTCGGGACCCGCTTAGCAGATACGCAGTATTTT
CASSFGTRLADTQYF
>TRBV28|14|TRBJ1-1|-|-
TGTGCCAGCAGTTCTTGGGGACTCTACACTGAAGCTTTCTTT
CASSSWGLYTEAFF
>TRBV27|14|TRBJ1-5|-|-
TGTGCCAGCAGTTTAATGGCAGGCAATCAGCCCCAGCATTTT
CASSLMAGNQPQHF
>TRBV2|15|TRBJ2-3|-|-
TGTGCCAGCAGTGACGGGGTAGCTAGCACAGATACGCAGTATTTT
CASSDGVASTDTQYF
>TRBV6-1|17|TRBJ2-7|-|TRBD2
TGTGCCAGCAGTGAAGCGAGACTTAGCGGGAGGCCACGGGAGCAGTACTTC
CASSEARLSGRPREQYF